The T cell receptor (beta chain) described here comes from a study of regulatory T cells in long-lasting Graves disease. Libraries of TCR beta came from iRepertoire HTBI primers plus Arm-PCR of CDR3 regions. One entry per CDR3 protein results from TCRdb running MiXCR on the multiplex PCR reads. The profile shows around 250,000 distinct CDR3 sequences, approximately 16% of them singletons. This clonotype was observed many times. Its specificity is unknown. With V trimmed by 8 bases and J by 8 bases, 8 bases remained unmatched. This CDR3 comprises 13 residues. Study-level findings and limits: Favoring TRBV28, TRBJ1-2 and TRBJ2-5 was a feature seen in persistent disease. Having only a small sample size may have limited accuracy.

Time point specified: newly diagnosed GD, antithyroid drugs for less than 3 months. PBMCs provided the RNA from which the TCR library was made. The sample here was peripheral blood mononuclear cells (PBMCs), taken at new diagnosis, from a patient treated with antithyroid drugs. The TCR was taken from a female donor with Graves disease. This sequence joins TRBV12-3 or TRBV12-4 and TRBJ1-4; TRBD1 agrees at 7 bases. The CDR3 protein is CASYGQVAEKLFF. The CDR3 nucleotides are TGTGCCAGCTACGGACAGGTTGCAGAAAAACTGTTTTTT.